Listed below are T cell receptor beta chains from one sample, sequenced in a study of long-term antiretroviral therapy in people with HIV. Method: immunoSEQ multiplex PCR; TCRdb's copy keeps in-frame clones and lacks some. This table holds about 29,000 clones, about 88% found once. Specimen: unsorted PBMCs, collected approximately 5 years before starting antiretroviral therapy. Receptors were obtained from a man aged 50-60 years with HIV. Both conserved end residues are part of each CDR3. The D gene is left open where the match is weak. Clone sizes are given selectively: once, few, many, or a class where the clone is expanded.

CDR3nt: TGCGCCAGCAGCCAAGTTGGCAGCAATCAGCCCCAGCATTTT; CDR3aa: CASSQVGSNQPQHF; j_gene: TRBJ1-5; abundance: NA; d_gene: NA; v_gene: TRBV4-3
CDR3nt: TGCGCCAGCAGTCGAGAGCCAGCTGGCACGATGGGTCAGCCCCAGCATTTT; CDR3aa: CASSREPAGTMGQPQHF; j_gene: TRBJ1-5; abundance: NA; d_gene: NA; v_gene: TRBV5-1
CDR3nt: TGTGCCAGCAGCCGCCGGGGGGCCAGGGAGAACAATCAGCCCCAGCATTTT; CDR3aa: CASSRRGARENNQPQHF; j_gene: TRBJ1-5; abundance: NA; d_gene: NA; v_gene: TRBV11-2
CDR3nt: TGTGCCAGCAGCTTAGGTCCGGCCCTCTACGAGCAGTACTTC; CDR3aa: CASSLGPALYEQYF; j_gene: TRBJ2-7; abundance: NA; d_gene: NA; v_gene: TRBV7-9
CDR3nt: TGTGCCAGCAGTCCCCGACCCCCAAACTGGGCAGTTAGCAATCAGCCCCAGCATTTT; CDR3aa: CASSPRPPNWAVSNQPQHF; j_gene: TRBJ1-5; abundance: NA; d_gene: NA; v_gene: TRBV28
CDR3nt: TGTGCCACCAGCAGAGGATCTACTGAGGACAGCGTCTATGGCTACACCTTC; CDR3aa: CATSRGSTEDSVYGYTF; j_gene: TRBJ1-2; abundance: NA; d_gene: NA; v_gene: TRBV15
CDR3nt: TGTGCTAGTGGAAAAATAGCGGGAGGGGCCGATACGCAGTATTTT; CDR3aa: CASGKIAGGADTQYF; j_gene: TRBJ2-3; abundance: NA; d_gene: TRBD2; v_gene: TRBV12-5
CDR3nt: TGTGCCAGCAGCCCAGTAGGGGGCGAGCAGTACTTC; CDR3aa: CASSPVGGEQYF; j_gene: TRBJ2-7; abundance: NA; d_gene: NA; v_gene: TRBV7-3
CDR3nt: TGTGCCAGCAGCTTAGCACGAGCCGATGCGGGTGAAAAACTGTTTTTT; CDR3aa: CASSLARADAGEKLFF; j_gene: TRBJ1-4; abundance: once; d_gene: NA; v_gene: TRBV7-6
CDR3nt: TGTGCCAGCAGGTCCGACAGGGTAACCACAGATACGCAGTATTTT; CDR3aa: CASRSDRVTTDTQYF; j_gene: TRBJ2-3; abundance: NA; d_gene: TRBD1; v_gene: TRBV5-4
CDR3nt: TGTGCCAGCAGCGCCGGGACGGCTAATGAAAAACTGTTTTTT; CDR3aa: CASSAGTANEKLFF; j_gene: TRBJ1-4; abundance: NA; d_gene: NA; v_gene: TRBV5-8
CDR3nt: TGTGCCAGCAGCTTGGGACTCCAAGCTAGCACAGATACGCAGTATTTT; CDR3aa: CASSLGLQASTDTQYF; j_gene: TRBJ2-3; abundance: NA; d_gene: NA; v_gene: TRBV11-3
CDR3nt: TGTGCCAGTAGCCGGACAGGAACTAACTATGGCTACACCTTC; CDR3aa: CASSRTGTNYGYTF; j_gene: TRBJ1-2; abundance: few; d_gene: TRBD1; v_gene: TRBV19
CDR3nt: TGTGCCAGCAGCAGTCTGAGGGTCAGGGGCGAGCAGTACTTC; CDR3aa: CASSSLRVRGEQYF; j_gene: TRBJ2-7; abundance: NA; d_gene: NA; v_gene: TRBV7-8
CDR3nt: TGTGCTAGTAGCGTAACGGGGGGGTCGGGCGTCGGGGAGCTGTTTTTT; CDR3aa: CASSVTGGSGVGELFF; j_gene: TRBJ2-2; abundance: NA; d_gene: TRBD2; v_gene: TRBV12-5
CDR3nt: TGTGCCAGCAGACCTATGAGGAGCGTGTATGGCTACACCTTC; CDR3aa: CASRPMRSVYGYTF; j_gene: TRBJ1-2; abundance: NA; d_gene: NA; v_gene: TRBV7-2
CDR3nt: TGTGCCAGCAGCCCGGTGGGGGGACTAGCCCCGGCCTACGAGCAGTACTTC; CDR3aa: CASSPVGGLAPAYEQYF; j_gene: TRBJ2-7; abundance: NA; d_gene: TRBD2; v_gene: TRBV11-2
CDR3nt: TGTGCCACCAGCCGGGACAGTCGCTCCTACGAGCAGTACTTC; CDR3aa: CATSRDSRSYEQYF; j_gene: TRBJ2-7; abundance: NA; d_gene: TRBD1; v_gene: TRBV5-4
CDR3nt: TGTGCCAGCAGTTACTCGGAGGGCGCGAGCTATGGCTACACCTTC; CDR3aa: CASSYSEGASYGYTF; j_gene: TRBJ1-2; abundance: NA; d_gene: NA; v_gene: TRBV6-5
CDR3nt: TGTGCCAGCAGCTTAATACTAGCGAACGACGGGACCCAGTACTTC; CDR3aa: CASSLILANDGTQYF; j_gene: TRBJ2-5; abundance: NA; d_gene: TRBD2; v_gene: TRBV7-6
CDR3nt: TGTGCCACCATTGACCGGAGCGTAAGGGGTTCACCCCTCCACTTT; CDR3aa: CATIDRSVRGSPLHF; j_gene: TRBJ1-6; abundance: few; d_gene: NA; v_gene: TRBV6-1
CDR3nt: TGTGCCAGCCATATGGGGACCTCTCAGGGGTATGGCTACACCTTC; CDR3aa: CASHMGTSQGYGYTF; j_gene: TRBJ1-2; abundance: few; d_gene: NA; v_gene: TRBV19
CDR3nt: TGTGCCAGCGGTAGAGGGGGGGCCGGGGACACCGGGGAGCTGTTTTTT; CDR3aa: CASGRGGAGDTGELFF; j_gene: TRBJ2-2; abundance: NA; d_gene: NA; v_gene: TRBV9
CDR3nt: TGCGCCAGCAGCTTGCGGCGAGCGCCGTACAATGAGCAGTTCTTC; CDR3aa: CASSLRRAPYNEQFF; j_gene: TRBJ2-1; abundance: NA; d_gene: NA; v_gene: TRBV5-1
CDR3nt: TGTGCCAGCAGCTCACAGGGGAGAACCTCCTACGAGCAGTACTTC; CDR3aa: CASSSQGRTSYEQYF; j_gene: TRBJ2-7; abundance: NA; d_gene: TRBD1; v_gene: TRBV5-4
CDR3nt: TGCAGCGTTGTAGTTCGTACGCAGTATTTT; CDR3aa: CSVVVRTQYF; j_gene: TRBJ2-3; abundance: NA; d_gene: NA; v_gene: TRBV29-1
CDR3nt: TGCAGCGCTGGCTGGGATTCCTCGAACACCGGGGAGCTGTTTTTT; CDR3aa: CSAGWDSSNTGELFF; j_gene: TRBJ2-2; abundance: NA; d_gene: NA; v_gene: TRBV29-1
CDR3nt: TGTGCCAGCAGCTTAGTACCAGGGGTCGGATCCGGGGAGCTGTTTTTT; CDR3aa: CASSLVPGVGSGELFF; j_gene: TRBJ2-2; abundance: NA; d_gene: NA; v_gene: TRBV7-9
CDR3nt: TGTGCCAGCAGTACAGGGGGGCCTAGCGGGGACAATGAGCAGTTCTTC; CDR3aa: CASSTGGPSGDNEQFF; j_gene: TRBJ2-1; abundance: NA; d_gene: NA; v_gene: TRBV11-2
CDR3nt: TGCAGTGCTAGCTCACCCGGGGCGCAGTATTTT; CDR3aa: CSASSPGAQYF; j_gene: TRBJ2-3; abundance: NA; d_gene: NA; v_gene: TRBV20-1
CDR3nt: TGCGCCAGCAGCCAAGACGGCCCGGGGGCGTGGGGCACTGAAGCTTTCTTT; CDR3aa: CASSQDGPGAWGTEAFF; j_gene: TRBJ1-1; abundance: NA; d_gene: NA; v_gene: TRBV4-3
CDR3nt: TGTGCCAGCAGCCTAATCGGGGGATCGGAGACCCAGTACTTC; CDR3aa: CASSLIGGSETQYF; j_gene: TRBJ2-5; abundance: NA; d_gene: NA; v_gene: TRBV9
CDR3nt: TGTGCCAGCAGCCCTCGGGGGGAGAATTCACCCCTCCACTTT; CDR3aa: CASSPRGENSPLHF; j_gene: TRBJ1-6; abundance: NA; d_gene: NA; v_gene: TRBV7-3
CDR3nt: TGTGCCAGCTCAGCCTCCTACGAGCAGTACTTC; CDR3aa: CASSASYEQYF; j_gene: TRBJ2-7; abundance: NA; d_gene: NA; v_gene: TRBV18
CDR3nt: TGCGCCAGCAGCTTGGAACGGACCGGCACAGATACGCAGTATTTT; CDR3aa: CASSLERTGTDTQYF; j_gene: TRBJ2-3; abundance: NA; d_gene: NA; v_gene: TRBV5-1
CDR3nt: TGTGCCAGCAGCTTAGGACTAGCGGGGCCACCCTACGAGCAGTACTTC; CDR3aa: CASSLGLAGPPYEQYF; j_gene: TRBJ2-7; abundance: NA; d_gene: TRBD2; v_gene: TRBV7-9
CDR3nt: TGTGCCAGTAGTATCGGGACAGACGACTGGCGGATCTTT; CDR3aa: CASSIGTDDWRIF; j_gene: TRBJ1-1; abundance: NA; d_gene: TRBD1; v_gene: TRBV19
CDR3nt: TGTGCCATCAGTGAGGGAGGGAGTCTAATCCGGCCGTTCTTC; CDR3aa: CAISEGGSLIRPFF; j_gene: TRBJ2-1; abundance: NA; d_gene: NA; v_gene: TRBV10-3
CDR3nt: TGCGCCAGCAGCTTGCTAGGCAACCGGAGGGAGACCCAGTACTTC; CDR3aa: CASSLLGNRRETQYF; j_gene: TRBJ2-5; abundance: once; d_gene: NA; v_gene: TRBV5-1
CDR3nt: TGTGCCAGCTCACCGCGGGGCGGGACCGGGCTAGGGACTGAAGCTTTCTTT; CDR3aa: CASSPRGGTGLGTEAFF; j_gene: TRBJ1-1; abundance: NA; d_gene: NA; v_gene: TRBV18
CDR3nt: TGTGCCAGCAGCTTAAGGTGGGAAGGGGGCGAGCAGTACTTC; CDR3aa: CASSLRWEGGEQYF; j_gene: TRBJ2-7; abundance: NA; d_gene: NA; v_gene: TRBV11-3
CDR3nt: TGTGCCAGCTCACCCCTAGGGAGGACAGCCATAGCCAAAAACATTCAGTACTTC; CDR3aa: CASSPLGRTAIAKNIQYF; j_gene: TRBJ2-4; abundance: NA; d_gene: NA; v_gene: TRBV18
CDR3nt: TGTGCCAGCAGCCGGACAGGGGCTGGAAACACCATATATTTT; CDR3aa: CASSRTGAGNTIYF; j_gene: TRBJ1-3; abundance: NA; d_gene: TRBD1; v_gene: TRBV7-9